This TCR beta chain originates from a study of shared clonotypes between healthy human individuals. Regarding the study as a whole: Genetic and exposure-history diversity was limited by the few donors. Sharing across four donors was highest in naive CD4 (roughly 5%) and lowest in memory CD8 (about 0.4%).

The study ran the assay at deep level. Assay used: immunoSEQ multiplex PCR; TCRdb lists only in-frame clones, some missing. The data contain roughly 890,000 clones, 80% to 95% of them singletons. As for this clone: Its target is not known. A far larger clone differs by one base, so this is likely a read error. Other DNA sequences of this sample code for an identical CDR3.

CD8 cells classed as naive were CD45RO-negative and positively selected for CCR7, excluding terminally differentiated effector memory CD45RA+ cells. There are 11 residues in the CDR3. Trimming took 3 bases from V and 3 from J, leaving 3 bases between them. Germline loops: CDR1 MDHEN, CDR2 SYDVKM. The TCR comes from a man aged 25-45 years in good health. The chain uses TRBV28 and TRBJ2-7; unclear D gene. The sample taken for sequencing was naive CD8+ T cells sorted from blood. This CDR3 reads CASSLFYEQYF. The CDR3, as DNA: TGTGCCAGCAGTTTGTTCTACGAGCAGTACTTC.